Given below is one TCR beta chain in context. This entry is derived from a study of blood T cell repertoires in COVID-19. The CDR3 sequence is 14 residues long. CDR1 and CDR2 (germline): SGHAT, FQNNGV. Trimming shortened V by 1 base and J by 2 bases, and 9 bases separated the two germline ends. Clones were read by immunoSEQ multiplex PCR, and TCRdb kept only the in-frame ones, dropping some. The repertoire holds tens of thousands of clones, with approximately 90% as singletons. The receptor comes from a man in his fifties or sixties in a cohort sampled during active COVID-19. The specimen sequenced was peripheral blood. This chain links TRBV11-2 with TRBJ2-7; the D is unclear. CDR3: CASSLGSGPYEQYV. The CDR3 DNA reads as TGTGCCAGCAGCTTAGGATCGGGTCCCTACGAGCAGTACGTC.